This note documents a single T cell receptor (beta chain) sequence. The target antigen is unknown. Sequenced by immunoSEQ multiplex PCR; TCRdb stores in-frame clones only, minus some. This table holds under 50,000 clones, 90% found once. The sample belongs to a study of T cells after posttransplantation cyclophosphamide. Busulfan-fludarabine conditioning, marrow transplant, and cyclophosphamide on days +3 and +4 were administered. Study-wide findings and caveats: After PTCy, TRB diversity resembled that of CNI/methotrexate controls. Skin or GI-infiltrating T cells shared few TRB sequences with blood.

Germline values: CDR1 MNHEY, CDR2 SMNVEV (reference sequence). The length of the CDR3 is 12 residues. The J segment lost 0 bases and the V segment lost 11 bases, leaving 2 bases of the junction unmatched. The sequences come from PBMCs, collected around 67 days after allogeneic stem cell transplant with posttransplant cyclophosphamide. V and J are TRBV27 and TRBJ2-7, with 9 bases fitting TRBD1. The sequence was collected from a male patient in his sixties or seventies who received an allogeneic stem cell transplant from a related donor and was CMV-positive. Certain T cells may be donor cells from the graft. The CDR3 DNA reads as TGTGCCCCGGGACAGGGCTCCTACGAGCAGTACTTC. Amino acid sequence: CAPGQGSYEQYF.